Shown below are 26 T cell receptor beta chains from a single sample sequenced in a study of blood T cell repertoires in COVID-19 (dated by TCRdb to the early 2020s). Receptors were amplified or captured by the immunoSEQ multiplex PCR assay. TCRdb obtained this table from immuneACCESS and retained in-frame rearrangements with V and J assigned. These tables miss some clones; where compared with another copy, unresolved V genes account for less than half of the shortfall, and the remainder is unexplained. Present in this sample are tens of thousands of clones, approximately 80% of which were seen just once. More than 5% of the sample is held by the ten biggest clonotypes. The sequenced sample consisted of peripheral blood. These receptors came from a woman aged 55-69 years with acute or convalescent COVID-19.

The chain recombines TRBV12-2 with TRBJ1-1. TRBV12-2 is shown as a pseudogene. The CDR3 contains 14 residues. In nucleotides, the CDR3 is TGTGCAAGTCGCGCCGACAGGCCGGGGGGAGAAGCTTTCTTT. Protein: CASRADRPGGEAFF.

With regard to this clone: At one end the junction does not follow the germline gene, possibly because of a read error. The chain is built from TRBV30 and TRBJ1-1; D gene unclear. Per germline, CDR1 GTSNPN and CDR2 SVGIG (reference sequence). The CDR3 is made up of 12 amino acids. CDR3 in amino acids: CAGRARNTEAFF. The CDR3 DNA reads TGTGCCGGGAGGGCCCGGAACACTGAAGCTTTCTTT.

This chain joins TRBV6-2 or TRBV6-3 and TRBJ1-1; D might be TRBD1 (5 bases). The CDR3 has 14 residues. The germline V gene encodes CDR1 MNHEY and CDR2 SVGEGT. Trimming removed 6 bases at V and 4 bases at J, with 15 bases between. The CDR3 DNA follows: TGTGCCAGCAGCTTGACACGGGGGAGCACTGAAGCTTTCTTT. Translation gives CASSLTRGSTEAFF.

The chain's CDR3 is CAISAGLAGGWETQYF. The CDR3, as DNA: TGTGCCATCAGTGCCGGACTAGCGGGGGGTTGGGAGACCCAGTACTTC. The genes are TRBV10-3 and TRBJ2-5; 14 nucleotides align to TRBD2. Germline CDR1 is ENHRY and CDR2 is SYGVKD. V lost 4 bases, J lost 5 bases, and 6 bases stayed unmatched. The CDR3 is 16 amino acids.

The genes are TRBV3-1 (or the pseudogene TRBV3-2) and TRBJ2-6; 8 bases align to TRBD2. J lost 0 bases, V lost 5 bases, and 9 bases had no gene match. The CDR3 length is 18 residues. Germline V lookup: CDR1 LGHDT, CDR2 YNNKEL (reference sequence). The CDR3 loop reads CASSDLAGGSSGANVLTF. In DNA, the CDR3 is TGTGCCAGCAGCGACCTAGCGGGCGGCAGCTCTGGGGCCAACGTCCTGACTTTC.

This clone was picked up a small number of times. The chain joins TRBV30 to TRBJ1-1, with D possibly TRBD1 on 5 matching bases. The CDR3 consists of 13 residues. Germline lookup yields CDR1 GTSNPN and CDR2 SVGIG (reference sequence). The V end was cut by 4 bases, the J end by 1 base, with 10 bases between. In nucleotides, the CDR3 is TGTGCCTGGATAGGGCAGGGGAACACTGAAGCTTTCTTT. The encoded protein is CAWIGQGNTEAFF.

This clone was recorded only once. This rearrangement joins TRBV6-5 to TRBJ1-2; 10 bases match TRBD1. With V trimmed by 4 bases and J by 7 bases, 9 bases remained unmatched. Germline lookup yields CDR1 MNHEY and CDR2 SVGAGI. This CDR3 comprises 15 residues. This chain's CDR3 is CASSSPGQGGGGYTF. The CDR3 nucleotides are TGTGCCAGCAGTTCCCCAGGACAGGGGGGGGGTGGCTACACCTTC.

The chain carries TRBV23-1 and TRBJ1-1; D uncertain. TRBV23-1 is an ORF for which the function is uncertain. Trimming cost V 0 bases and J 3 bases, with 8 bases left between them. The CDR3 runs 14 residues. CDR3 DNA: TGCGCCAGCAGTCAATCACTCGGGTACACTGAAGCTTTCTTT. Protein product: CASSQSLGYTEAFF.

This clone was counted once. The chain combines TRBV5-1 with TRBJ1-4, with a possible D match to TRBD1 (5 bases). The CDR3 consists of 14 residues. Germline lookup yields CDR1 SGHRS and CDR2 YFSETQ. V lost 0 bases and J lost 4, with 7 bases in between. The DNA of the CDR3 is TGCGCCAGCAGCTTGGACAGGAGTAATGAAAAACTGTTTTTT. Protein: CASSLDRSNEKLFF.

The CDR3 reads CARSLKRTGGPHNSPLHF. The DNA of the CDR3 is TGTGCCAGAAGCTTGAAGAGGACAGGGGGGCCCCATAATTCACCCCTCCACTTT. The V gene is TRBV5-3, the J gene TRBJ1-6, with 10 bases matching TRBD1. TRBV5-3 is an open reading frame whose function is uncertain. The V segment lost 1 base and the J segment 5 bases; nucleotides outside the gene matches: 9. This CDR3 has 18 residues.

This rearrangement joins TRBV5-1 to TRBJ2-2; D is possibly TRBD2 (5 bases). Germline CDR1 and CDR2: SGHRS and YFSETQ. V dropped 3 bases and J dropped 6 bases, with 12 bases sitting between them. The CDR3 contains 14 residues. CDR3 in amino acids: CASSSGLKAGELFF. In DNA form, the CDR3 reads TGCGCCAGCAGCTCGGGGTTGAAGGCCGGGGAGCTGTTTTTT.

This clone was counted only a few times. The chain uses TRBV19 and TRBJ1-3, with D perhaps matching TRBD1 (5 bases). The CDR3 covers 14 residues. CDR1 and CDR2 from the germline V gene are LNHDA and SQIVND (reference sequence). Trimming removed 7 bases from V and 0 bases from J, with 10 bases in between. Here the CDR3 reads CASITTASGNTIYF. The CDR3 DNA follows: TGTGCCAGTATCACGACAGCCTCTGGAAACACCATATATTTT.

This clone has a single count. V gene TRBV29-1 combines with J gene TRBJ1-2, with a tentative D call TRBD1 (5 bases). Trimming removed 5 bases from V and 4 bases from J, with 8 bases in between. This CDR3 contains 11 residues. Germline values: CDR1 SQVTM, CDR2 ANQGSEA. This CDR3 is CSVNGGYGYTF. For the CDR3, the DNA is TGCAGCGTTAACGGGGGCTATGGCTACACCTTC.

V gene TRBV7-3 combines with J gene TRBJ2-3, with TRBD2 matching over 8 bases. CDR3 size: 18 residues. V shed 1 base and J 2 bases; nucleotides not matched to a gene: 11. CDR1 and CDR2 from the germline V gene are SGHTA and FQGTGA. In nucleotides, the CDR3 is TGTGCCAGCAGCTTAAAGCCCTTTGGCGGGGGGTACACAGATACGCAGTATTTT. This encodes CASSLKPFGGGYTDTQYF. Together with reference TRBV7-3 and TRBJ2-3, the CDR3 gives the full variable domain: GAGVSQTPSNKVTEKGKYVELRCDPISGHTALYWYRQSLGQGPEFLIYFQGTGAADDSGLPNDRFFAVRPEGSVSTLKIQRTERGDSAVYLCASSLKPFGGGYTDTQYFGPGTRLTVL.

The chain is built from TRBV10-3 and TRBJ1-2, with D possibly matching TRBD1 (6 bases). Trimming took off 3 bases at V and 6 bases at J, with 14 bases between the two ends. The germline CDR1 and CDR2 sequences are ENHRY and SYGVKD. The CDR3 loop spans 14 amino acids. This chain's CDR3 is CAISEEIGGDGYTF. CDR3 bases: TGTGCCATCAGTGAAGAGATAGGGGGGGATGGCTACACCTTC.

The V call is TRBV11-1, the J call TRBJ2-3, with 12 nucleotides matching TRBD2. Germline-derived CDR1 and CDR2 are SGHAT and FQDESV (reference sequence). The CDR3 is 16 amino acids. Trimming removed 6 bases from V and 1 base from J; junction bases left unmatched: 5. In nucleotides, the CDR3 is TGTGCCAGCAGGCCGAGACTAGCGGGGGGCACAGATACGCAGTATTTT. Protein: CASRPRLAGGTDTQYF. Filled out from reference TRBV11-1 and TRBJ2-3, the complete variable domain reads EAEVAQSPRYKITEKSQAVAFWCDPISGHATLYWYRQILGQGPELLVQFQDESVVDDSQLPKDRFSAERLKGVDSTLKIQPAELGDSAMYLCASRPRLAGGTDTQYFGPGTRLTVL.

The chain joins TRBV7-9 to TRBJ1-5, with 8 nucleotides matching TRBD1. The J segment lost 2 bases and the V segment lost 5 bases, leaving 5 bases of the junction unmatched. The CDR3 length is 15 residues. Germline lookup yields CDR1 SEHNR and CDR2 FQNEAQ (reference sequence). DNA of the CDR3: TGTGCCAGCAGCCCGGGGACAGGACGCAATCAGCCCCAGCATTTT. This translates into CASSPGTGRNQPQHF.

V gene TRBV14 combines with J gene TRBJ1-6; D not certain. Germline CDR1 and CDR2: SGHDN and FVKESK. The CDR3 loop spans 16 amino acids. V dropped 1 base and J dropped 8 bases, with 15 bases sitting between them. CDR3 protein: CASSQGRSVEYSPLHF. The DNA for the CDR3 is TGTGCCAGCAGCCAAGGGAGGTCAGTGGAATATTCACCCCTCCACTTT.

The CDR3 bases are TGTGCCAGCAGTGACCAGGGCTCCTATAATTCACCCCTCCACTTT. Protein product: CASSDQGSYNSPLHF. The chain couples TRBV2 to TRBJ1-6, with D possibly being TRBD1 (5 bases). Deletions cut 3 bases from V and 0 bases from J, with 6 bases between. CDR1 is SNHLY and CDR2 is FYNNEI in the germline V gene. This CDR3 contains 15 residues.

This sequence joins TRBV7-9 and TRBJ2-7, with D perhaps TRBD1 (5 bases). This CDR3 has 14 amino acids. Germline values: CDR1 SEHNR, CDR2 FQNEAQ (reference sequence). The V and J ends lost 4 bases and 0 bases respectively, with 10 bases between them. The CDR3 DNA reads TGTGCCAGCAGCTCCTCAGGGCCCTCCTACGAGCAGTACTTC. Protein: CASSSSGPSYEQYF.

This clone was seen a single time. The V and J genes are TRBV6-1 and TRBJ2-1; 9 bases match TRBD2. The V segment lost 9 bases and the J segment 7 bases; nucleotides outside the gene matches: 7. The CDR3 totals 13 residues. The germline CDR1 and CDR2 sequences are MNHNS and SASEGT. In DNA form, the CDR3 reads TGTGCCAGTAGTAGCGGGGGAGGAAATGAGCAGTTCTTC. Encoded protein: CASSSGGGNEQFF.

V gene TRBV5-1 combines with J gene TRBJ1-2; D remains ambiguous. The CDR3 is 11 amino acids. From germline, CDR1 is SGHRS and CDR2 YFSETQ. The V end was cut by 4 bases, the J end by 8 bases, with 9 bases between. In DNA form, the CDR3 reads TGCGCCAGCAGCGGCTCGGGGGGCTACACCTTC. Translating it yields CASSGSGGYTF.

CDR3 sequence (DNA): TGTGCCAGCAGTCTTCAGGGGAGCGAGCAGTACTTC. Encoded protein: CASSLQGSEQYF. The chain has TRBV2 and TRBJ2-7, with D maybe TRBD1 (6 bases). V was pared by 5 bases and J by 6 bases, with 11 bases between. Germline assignment: CDR1 SNHLY and CDR2 FYNNEI. The CDR3 runs to 12 residues.

The rearrangement uses TRBV7-8 and TRBJ2-5; 7 bases map to TRBD1. Losses at the gene ends were 2 bases for V and 6 bases for J; bases not matched to a gene: 6. CDR1 and CDR2 (germline): SGHVS, FQNEAQ. The CDR3 totals 14 residues. The CDR3 DNA is TGTGCCAGCAGCTTACCAGGGGGAGAAAAGACCCAGTACTTC. It yields the protein CASSLPGGEKTQYF.

The chain uses TRBV30 and TRBJ2-7, with D possibly matching TRBD2 (6 bases). The CDR3 sequence is 15 residues long. The V gene's germline CDR1 is GTSNPN and CDR2 SVGIG (reference sequence). Trimming stripped 0 bases from V and 0 bases from J, with 12 bases between. CDR3 loop: CAWSVPSDNSYEQYF. The CDR3 DNA sequence: TGTGCCTGGAGTGTACCTAGCGATAACTCCTACGAGCAGTACTTC.

CDR3 sequence (DNA): TGTGCCAGCAGCCCGACGGGAGGGTCTAACTACGAGCAGTACTTC. Translation: CASSPTGGSNYEQYF. The J gene is TRBJ2-7, the V gene TRBV3-1 (or the pseudogene TRBV3-2), with 8 bases lining up with TRBD2. Per germline, CDR1 LGHDT and CDR2 YNNKEL (reference sequence). The CDR3 is 15 residues long. J gave up 3 bases and V 4 bases, and 8 bases lay outside the gene matches.